These 31 T cell receptor beta chains originate from one sample sequenced in a study of regulatory and conventional T cells in RAG deficiency. TCRdb's table, derived via immunoSEQ multiplex PCR, lists solely in-frame clones and lacks some. The table lists under 20,000 clones, over 80% of them singletons. Regulatory T cells were sorted from blood as CD4+ CD25-high CD127-low cells. These sequences were also reported in another study, on regulatory T cells. Per that study: The PCR used 52 TRBV and 13 TRBJ primers.

Sequenced input: Tregs sorted from blood. The receptor source for this set is a human donor in good health.

The J gene is TRBJ2-1, the V gene TRBV9; D unclear. Between the trimmed V and J ends, which lost 4 bases and 8 bases, there was a span of 16 bases. This CDR3 spans 14 amino acids. Germline values: CDR1 SGDLS, CDR2 YYNGEE. For the CDR3, the DNA is TGTGCCAGCAGCAACCGGGTCTCTAAGGATGAGCAGTTCTTC. Protein: CASSNRVSKDEQFF.

This chain joins TRBV25-1 and TRBJ2-3; tentatively, D is TRBD2 (5 bases). Germline CDR1 MGHDK, CDR2 SYGVNS. V was cut by 8 bases and J by 2 bases, with 14 bases left in between. CDR3 length: 14 amino acids. Here the CDR3 DNA reads TGTGCCAGCCGGAGGAGCTATTTCACAGATACGCAGTATTTT. Its protein is CASRRSYFTDTQYF.

This chain links TRBV5-1 with TRBJ2-1; D ambiguous. V gave up 5 bases and J gave up 2 bases, with 14 bases separating them. CDR3 length equals 15 residues. Germline lookup yields CDR1 SGHRS and CDR2 YFSETQ. The CDR3 DNA reads TGCGCCAGCAGTTCCTTCCACGGTGCCTACAATGAGCAGTTCTTC. Translating gives CASSSFHGAYNEQFF.

The chain links TRBV6-5 to TRBJ1-2; D may be TRBD1 (5 bases). There are 15 residues in the CDR3. Germline V gives CDR1 MNHEY, CDR2 SVGAGI. Trimming took off 7 bases at V and 3 bases at J, with 18 bases between the two ends. As DNA, the CDR3 is TGTGCCAGCACCGAGGGGAATCCGGGGCACTATGGCTACACCTTC. It specifies CASTEGNPGHYGYTF.

The chain combines TRBV2 with TRBJ2-3; D tentatively fits TRBD1 or TRBD2 (7 bases each). With 9 bases removed from V and 4 bases from J, the gap between germline ends came to 14 bases. This CDR3 spans 13 amino acids. Germline lookup yields CDR1 SNHLY and CDR2 FYNNEI. CDR3 sequence reads: CARQGGGADTQYF. The CDR3 DNA reads as TGTGCCAGGCAGGGGGGGGGCGCAGATACGCAGTATTTT.

The chain recombines TRBV4-2 with TRBJ2-4; 10 bases match TRBD2. The CDR3 loop spans 20 amino acids. V shed 1 base, J shed 6 bases, and the junction held 18 bases outside the gene matches. The germline V gene has CDR1 LGHNA and CDR2 YNFKEQ. The DNA of the CDR3 is TGTGCCAGCAGCCAAGTCGACGGTTGGAGAGCTAGCGGGGGAGGAAACATTCAGTACTTC. Translated: CASSQVDGWRASGGGNIQYF.

This chain connects TRBV11-2 to TRBJ1-3; 7 bases are shared with TRBD1. The ends lost 5 bases at V and 0 bases at J; junction bases unmatched: 10. This CDR3 comprises 17 residues. Germline V gives CDR1 SGHAT, CDR2 FQNNGV. This CDR3 is CASSKNGQVLSGNTIYF. The CDR3 bases are TGTGCCAGCAGCAAAAACGGACAGGTCCTCTCTGGAAACACCATATATTTT.

This chain joins TRBV5-1 and TRBJ1-1; possible D gene TRBD1, 5 bases. In germline, CDR1 is SGHRS, CDR2 YFSETQ. The CDR3 is 15 amino acids. V was shortened by 3 bases and J by 1 base, with 13 bases between the two germline ends. The CDR3 reads CASSSRGTQNTEAFF. Written as DNA, the CDR3 is TGCGCCAGCAGCTCGAGAGGGACGCAGAACACTGAAGCTTTCTTT. Full variable domain (remainder filled in from reference TRBV5-1 and TRBJ1-1): KAGVTQTPRYLIKTRGQQVTLSCSPISGHRSVSWYQQTPGQGLQFLFEYFSETQRNKGNFPGRFSGRQFSNSRSEMNVSTLELGDSALYLCASSSRGTQNTEAFFGQGTRLTVV.

The chain has TRBV30 and TRBJ1-4, with no clear D. In germline, CDR1 is GTSNPN, CDR2 SVGIG (reference sequence). V lost 0 bases and J 0 bases, leaving 14 bases between the germline ends. This CDR3 is 17 amino acids long. This CDR3 is CAWSVRPVIATNEKLFF. DNA for the CDR3: TGTGCCTGGAGTGTACGTCCGGTAATTGCAACTAATGAAAAACTGTTTTTT.

This chain uses TRBV30 with TRBJ1-1, with D maybe TRBD1 (5 bases). This CDR3 is 13 amino acids long. V was clipped by 3 bases and J by 5 bases, with 13 bases between them. CDR1 is GTSNPN and CDR2 is SVGIG in the germline V gene (reference sequence). For the CDR3, the DNA is TGTGCCTGGAGATGGCAGGGAGGAACTGAAGCTTTCTTT. Amino acid sequence: CAWRWQGGTEAFF.

The chain carries TRBV15 and TRBJ2-3; 7 nucleotides align to TRBD1. V gave up 1 base and J gave up 2 bases; unmatched junction bases: 3. CDR1 is LNHNV and CDR2 is YYDKDF in the germline V gene (reference sequence). The CDR3 is made up of 15 amino acids. Written as DNA, the CDR3 is TGTGCCACCAGCAGAGCCGGGACAGCCACAGATACGCAGTATTTT. Translating gives CATSRAGTATDTQYF.

This clone was observed a few times. The CDR3 DNA reads TGTGCCAGTGCACGGGCAGCCGACTACGAGCAGTACTTC. Protein product: CASARAADYEQYF. This chain connects TRBV19 to TRBJ2-7; D is ambiguous. V dropped 8 bases and J dropped 3 bases, with 14 bases sitting between them. Germline CDR1 LNHDA, CDR2 SQIVND (reference sequence). The CDR3 is 13 residues long.

The chain has TRBV10-2 and TRBJ1-2; maybe TRBD1 (6 bases). The CDR3 extends over 13 amino acids. V was pared by 4 bases and J by 6 bases, with 12 bases between. Germline CDR1 WSHSY, CDR2 SAAADI. The CDR3 DNA reads TGCGCCAGCAGTGGCAAAAGGGGGAATGGCTACACCTTC. Translating it yields CASSGKRGNGYTF.

The genes are TRBV28 and TRBJ2-6, with D unclear. The CDR3 sequence is 15 residues long. Germline CDR1 and CDR2: MDHEN and SYDVKM. Trimming took 4 bases from V and 2 from J, leaving 9 bases between them. The CDR3 is CASSSPSPGANVLTF. The CDR3 DNA is TGTGCCAGCAGTTCCCCCAGCCCTGGGGCCAACGTCCTGACTTTC. The variable domain in full, completed from reference TRBV28 and TRBJ2-6, reads DVKVTQSSRYLVKRTGEKVFLECVQDMDHENMFWYRQDPGLGLRLIYFSYDVKMKEKGDIPEGYSVSREKKERFSLILESASTNQTSMYLCASSSPSPGANVLTFGAGSRLTVL.

V and J are TRBV4-1 and TRBJ1-2; 7 bases align to TRBD1. Trimming at V came to 3 bases and at J to 3 bases, leaving 13 bases not matched to a gene. The germline V gene has CDR1 MGHRA and CDR2 YSYEKL. This CDR3 comprises 17 residues. The CDR3 sequence is CASSHPPDRVFDYGYTF. The CDR3 coding sequence is TGCGCCAGCAGCCATCCACCAGACAGGGTGTTTGACTATGGCTACACCTTC.

The chain employs TRBV27 and TRBJ2-1; 9 positions agree with TRBD2. This CDR3 region has 16 residues. The V gene's germline CDR1 is MNHEY and CDR2 SMNVEV (reference sequence). The V gene end was trimmed by 0 bases and the J gene end by 4 bases; junction bases not matched to a gene: 4. The CDR3 coding sequence is TGTGCCAGCAGTTTATCCCTAGCGGGGAATTACAATGAGCAGTTCTTC. It yields the protein CASSLSLAGNYNEQFF.

V is TRBV5-8 and J is TRBJ2-3, with 13 positions matching TRBD2. V was clipped by 4 bases and J by 9 bases; unmatched bases: 8. Germline lookup yields CDR1 SGHTS and CDR2 YDEGEE. The CDR3 consists of 15 residues. CDR3 DNA: TGTGCCAGCAGCCCGGGGACTAGCGGGGTCGTGACGCAGTATTTT. Translating it yields CASSPGTSGVVTQYF.

The J gene is TRBJ2-7, the V gene TRBV6-5; D gene uncertain. Germline CDR1 reads MNHEY; CDR2 reads SVGAGI. The CDR3 is 11 residues long. Trimming shortened V by 5 bases and J by 4 bases, and 6 bases separated the two germline ends. In DNA, the CDR3 is TGTGCCAGCAGTGAGAATTACGAGCAGTACTTC. It specifies CASSENYEQYF.

V gene TRBV5-1 combines with J gene TRBJ2-1; 8 bases agree with TRBD1. The CDR3 sequence is 15 residues long. Germline V gene sequence: CDR1 SGHRS, CDR2 YFSETQ. Trimming at V came to 2 bases and at J to 6 bases, leaving 7 bases not matched to a gene. The DNA for the CDR3 is TGCGCCAGCAGCTTTCCCGGACAGGGTAGCAATGAGCAGTTCTTC. Protein sequence: CASSFPGQGSNEQFF. Looking up the rest from reference TRBV5-1 and TRBJ2-1 gives the full variable domain: KAGVTQTPRYLIKTRGQQVTLSCSPISGHRSVSWYQQTPGQGLQFLFEYFSETQRNKGNFPGRFSGRQFSNSRSEMNVSTLELGDSALYLCASSFPGQGSNEQFFGPGTRLTVL.

The chain is built from TRBV7-9 and TRBJ1-6; D unclear. V lost 2 bases and J lost 13, with 18 bases in between. CDR3 size: 15 residues. The V gene's germline CDR1 is SEHNR and CDR2 FQNEAQ (reference sequence). The CDR3 coding sequence is TGTGCCAGCAGCTTATATGGCGATTATAAAGGGCCCCTCCACTTT. It encodes CASSLYGDYKGPLHF.

The rearrangement links TRBV15 to TRBJ1-2; 7 bases agree with TRBD1. The CDR3 sequence is 16 residues long. Per the germline V gene, CDR1 is LNHNV and CDR2 is YYDKDF (reference sequence). V was clipped by 3 bases and J by 0 bases; unmatched bases: 7. Here the CDR3 reads CATSSRRDSPNYGYTF. CDR3 coding DNA: TGTGCCACCAGCAGCCGGAGGGACAGCCCTAACTATGGCTACACCTTC.

This chain connects TRBV15 to TRBJ2-7; D call uncertain. Looked up from germline, CDR1 is LNHNV and CDR2 is YYDKDF (reference sequence). The germline V and J ends were trimmed by 0 bases and 3 bases, with 9 bases remaining between them. The CDR3 contains 14 residues. The DNA for the CDR3 is TGTGCCACCAGCAGAGAGTCAGGATACTACGAGCAGTACTTC. The encoded protein is CATSRESGYYEQYF.

The rearrangement uses TRBV30 and TRBJ1-6; 7 positions agree with TRBD1. Germline V CDR1 and CDR2: GTSNPN, SVGIG (reference sequence). This CDR3 region has 15 residues. Germline trimming cut 2 bases from V and 5 bases from J; bases unmatched to any gene: 6. CDR3 region: CAWSWTGAHNSPLHF. For the CDR3, the DNA is TGTGCCTGGAGTTGGACAGGCGCACATAATTCACCCCTCCACTTT.

This rearrangement joins TRBV5-1 to TRBJ2-2; tentative D call: TRBD2 (6 bases). This CDR3 contains 16 residues. V was pared by 0 bases and J by 6 bases, with 15 bases between. Per the germline V gene, CDR1 is SGHRS and CDR2 is YFSETQ. The CDR3 sequence: CASSLESGSSAGELFF. In DNA form, the CDR3 reads TGCGCCAGCAGCTTGGAATCCGGGTCTAGCGCCGGGGAGCTGTTTTTT. The whole variable domain, filled in from reference TRBV5-1 and TRBJ2-2, reads KAGVTQTPRYLIKTRGQQVTLSCSPISGHRSVSWYQQTPGQGLQFLFEYFSETQRNKGNFPGRFSGRQFSNSRSEMNVSTLELGDSALYLCASSLESGSSAGELFFGEGSRLTVL.

This clone was seen once. V is TRBV7-8 and J is TRBJ1-6; D unresolved. Germline CDR1 is SGHVS and CDR2 is FQNEAQ. CDR3 length equals 13 residues. V was clipped by 5 bases and J by 7 bases, with 9 bases between them. The chain's CDR3 is CASSQSPNSPLHF. The CDR3 nucleotides read TGTGCCAGCAGCCAATCTCCGAATTCACCCCTCCACTTT.

The rearrangement joins TRBV2 to TRBJ1-2; D might be TRBD1 (6 bases). With 9 bases removed from V and 4 bases from J, the gap between germline ends came to 15 bases. CDR3 length equals 13 residues. Germline V lookup: CDR1 SNHLY, CDR2 FYNNEI. The CDR3 region is CARTRGRGYGYTF. The CDR3, as DNA: TGTGCCAGGACCCGGGGCAGGGGCTATGGCTACACCTTC.

The chain carries TRBV5-8 and TRBJ1-1; D is ambiguous. V lost 0 bases and J lost 6, with 12 bases in between. The germline gives CDR1 SGHTS, CDR2 YDEGEE. The CDR3 contains 14 residues. CDR3 bases: TGTGCCAGCAGCTTGGGTATTCTTAGCGCTGAAGCTTTCTTT. Translating it yields CASSLGILSAEAFF.

This clone was counted only a few times. This chain connects TRBV6-5 to TRBJ1-2, with D possibly matching TRBD1 (5 bases). Germline V gene data show CDR1 as MNHEY and CDR2 as SVGAGI. The CDR3 totals 16 residues. V lost 0 bases and J lost 7, with 18 bases in between. The CDR3 DNA sequence: TGTGCCAGCAGTTACTCGAGAGCAGCCAGGGTACTTGGCTACACCTTC. Translating it yields CASSYSRAARVLGYTF.

The CDR3 is CASSLWGPVAGANTGELFF. Here the CDR3 DNA reads TGCGCCAGCAGCTTGTGGGGGCCGGTAGCGGGAGCGAACACCGGGGAGCTGTTTTTT. This sequence joins TRBV5-1 and TRBJ2-2; TRBD2 aligns across 9 bases. V shed 1 base and J 0 bases; nucleotides not matched to a gene: 10. CDR3 length: 19 residues. The germline V gene has CDR1 SGHRS and CDR2 YFSETQ.

This clone was recorded a few times. The chain employs TRBV9 and TRBJ2-7; D uncertain. Trimming cost V 2 bases and J 5 bases, with 14 bases left between them. The length of the CDR3 is 14 residues. Per the germline V gene, CDR1 is SGDLS and CDR2 is YYNGEE. The CDR3 is CASSVDQATHEQYF. The CDR3 bases are TGTGCCAGCAGCGTCGACCAAGCGACTCACGAGCAGTACTTC.

The chain carries TRBV19 and TRBJ2-3; TRBD2 matches 8 bases. The V segment lost 7 bases and the J segment 8 bases; nucleotides outside the gene matches: 2. The CDR3 has 11 residues. CDR1 is LNHDA and CDR2 is SQIVND in the germline V gene (reference sequence). The CDR3 region is CASTAGGTQYF. In DNA, the CDR3 is TGTGCCAGTACGGCGGGGGGTACGCAGTATTTT.